This T cell receptor beta chain derives from a study of CD8 T cells in ankylosing spondylitis. Study-wide points: A TCR beta motif of roughly 8 highly homologous variants appeared characteristic of ankylosing spondylitis blood. Clones linked to disease, bearing a CD8+ phenotype, were relatively rare in peripheral blood.

Germline V gene lookup returns CDR1 SGHAT and CDR2 FQDESV (reference sequence). The CDR3 runs 14 residues. V lost 1 base, J lost 5 bases, and 9 bases lay in between. TCRdb processed the 5' RACE reads anew with MiXCR; each CDR3 protein has one entry. The sample gives hundreds of thousands of distinct CDR3 sequences, 25% to 30% of which show up once; 0.89% is in the top ten. This clonotype showed up just a few times. Its specificity is unknown. The chain carries TRBV11-1 and TRBJ2-1; weak D call: TRBD2 (5 bases). This TCR was sampled from a male donor with ankylosing spondylitis. Sequencing was carried out using blood, either unsorted or a sorted T cell fraction (not recorded which). This CDR3 reads CASSLGWRNNEQFF. The DNA of the CDR3 is TGTGCCAGCAGCTTAGGGTGGAGGAACAATGAGCAGTTCTTC. Drawing the rest from reference TRBV11-1 and TRBJ2-1, the complete variable domain is EAEVAQSPRYKITEKSQAVAFWCDPISGHATLYWYRQILGQGPELLVQFQDESVVDDSQLPKDRFSAERLKGVDSTLKIQPAELGDSAMYLCASSLGWRNNEQFFGPGTRLTVL.